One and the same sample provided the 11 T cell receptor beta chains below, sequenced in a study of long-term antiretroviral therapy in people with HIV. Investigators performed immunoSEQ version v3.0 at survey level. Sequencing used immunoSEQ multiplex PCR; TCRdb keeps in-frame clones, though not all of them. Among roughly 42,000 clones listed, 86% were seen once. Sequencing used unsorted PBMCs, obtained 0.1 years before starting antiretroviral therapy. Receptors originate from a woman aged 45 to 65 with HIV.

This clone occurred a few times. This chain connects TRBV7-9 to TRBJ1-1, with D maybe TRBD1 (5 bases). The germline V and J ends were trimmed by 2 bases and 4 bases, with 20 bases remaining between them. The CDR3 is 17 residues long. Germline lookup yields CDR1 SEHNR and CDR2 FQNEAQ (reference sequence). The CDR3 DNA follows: TGTGCCAGCAGCTTAATCGCCAGCTTAAGGAGGGGCACTGAAGCTTTCTTT. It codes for CASSLIASLRRGTEAFF.

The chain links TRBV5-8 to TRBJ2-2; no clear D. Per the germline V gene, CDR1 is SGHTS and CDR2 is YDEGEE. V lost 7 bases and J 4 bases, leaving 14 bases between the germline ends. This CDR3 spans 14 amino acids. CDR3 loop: CASPRLRSTGELFF. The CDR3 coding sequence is TGTGCCAGCCCCCGGTTACGGTCCACCGGGGAGCTGTTTTTT.

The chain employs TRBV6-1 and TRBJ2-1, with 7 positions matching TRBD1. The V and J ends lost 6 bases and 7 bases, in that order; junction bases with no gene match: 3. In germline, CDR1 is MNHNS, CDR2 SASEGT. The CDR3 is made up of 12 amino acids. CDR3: CASSLTGNEQFF. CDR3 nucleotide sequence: TGTGCCAGCAGCTTGACAGGGAATGAGCAGTTCTTC.

As DNA, the CDR3 is TGTGCCAGCAGCTCAGAGAACACTGAAGCTTTCTTT. Translation gives CASSSENTEAFF. The rearrangement links TRBV7-9 to TRBJ1-1; D is ambiguous. CDR3 length equals 12 residues. CDR1 SEHNR and CDR2 FQNEAQ come from the germline V gene (reference sequence). The V end was cut by 4 bases, the J end by 1 base, with 4 bases between.

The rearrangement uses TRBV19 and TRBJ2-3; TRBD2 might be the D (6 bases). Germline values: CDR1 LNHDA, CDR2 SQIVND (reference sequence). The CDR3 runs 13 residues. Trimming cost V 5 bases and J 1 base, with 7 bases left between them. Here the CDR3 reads CASSERGTDTQYF. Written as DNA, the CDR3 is TGTGCCAGTAGTGAGCGGGGCACAGATACGCAGTATTTT.

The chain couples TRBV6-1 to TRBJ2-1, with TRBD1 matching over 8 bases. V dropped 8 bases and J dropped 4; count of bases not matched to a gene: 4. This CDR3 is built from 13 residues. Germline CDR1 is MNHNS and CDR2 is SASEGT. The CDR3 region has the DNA TGTGCCAGCCGCGGACAGGGTTACAATGAGCAGTTCTTC. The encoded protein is CASRGQGYNEQFF.

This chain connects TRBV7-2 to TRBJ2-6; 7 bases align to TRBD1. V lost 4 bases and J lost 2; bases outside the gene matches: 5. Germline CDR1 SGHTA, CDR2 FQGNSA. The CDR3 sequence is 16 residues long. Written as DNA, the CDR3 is TGTGCCAGCAGCTGGCACGGACAGGCTGGGGCCAACGTCCTGACTTTC. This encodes CASSWHGQAGANVLTF.

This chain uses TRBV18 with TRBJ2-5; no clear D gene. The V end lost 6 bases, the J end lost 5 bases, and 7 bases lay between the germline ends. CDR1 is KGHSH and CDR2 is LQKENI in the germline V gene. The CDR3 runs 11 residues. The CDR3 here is CASSSEETQYF. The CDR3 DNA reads TGTGCCAGCTCTTCAGAGGAGACCCAGTACTTC.

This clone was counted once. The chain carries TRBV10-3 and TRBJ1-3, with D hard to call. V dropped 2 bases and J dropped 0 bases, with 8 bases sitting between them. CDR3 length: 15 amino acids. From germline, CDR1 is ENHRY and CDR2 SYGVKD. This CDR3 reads CAISEAGASGNTIYF. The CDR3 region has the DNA TGTGCCATCAGTGAGGCAGGAGCCTCTGGAAACACCATATATTTT.

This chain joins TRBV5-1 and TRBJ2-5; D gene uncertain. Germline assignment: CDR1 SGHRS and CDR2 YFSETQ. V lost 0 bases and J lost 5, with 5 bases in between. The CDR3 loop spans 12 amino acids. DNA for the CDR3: TGCGCCAGCAGCTTGGCCAGGGAGACCCAGTACTTC. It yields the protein CASSLARETQYF.

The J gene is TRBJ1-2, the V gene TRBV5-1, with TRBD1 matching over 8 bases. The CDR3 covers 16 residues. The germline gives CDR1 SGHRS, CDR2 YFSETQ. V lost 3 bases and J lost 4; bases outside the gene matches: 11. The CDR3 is CASSSWQAGGSYGYTF. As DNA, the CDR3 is TGCGCCAGCAGCTCCTGGCAAGCAGGGGGCAGCTATGGCTACACCTTC.